These 27 T cell receptor beta chains came from one sample sequenced in a study of cytomegalovirus exposure and HLA in healthy donors. The PCR made use of 60 Vbeta and 13 Jbeta primers. The table came from immunoSEQ multiplex PCR; TCRdb's copy has only in-frame clones and leaves some out. The table shows approximately 100,000 clones, with less than 80% occurring only once. Sequencing was done on a sample of PBMCs. Receptor source: a woman in her 50s in good health and CMV-seropositive.

The genes are TRBV5-4 and TRBJ2-2, with D possibly TRBD2 on 5 matching bases. The CDR3 length is 14 residues. From germline, CDR1 is SGHNT and CDR2 YYREEE (reference sequence). Trimming stripped 4 bases from V and 7 bases from J, with 14 bases between. CDR3 region: CASSPSTDYGELFF. In nucleotides, the CDR3 is TGTGCCAGCAGCCCATCCACCGACTACGGGGAGCTGTTTTTT.

The J gene is TRBJ1-4, the V gene TRBV19, with no clear D. The germline V gene has CDR1 LNHDA and CDR2 SQIVND (reference sequence). This CDR3 is built from 13 residues. Deletions cut 8 bases from V and 3 bases from J, with 10 bases between. CDR3 nucleotides: TGTGCCAGTGGGGAGAAGTCTAATGAAAAACTGTTTTTT. This gives the protein CASGEKSNEKLFF.

The genes are TRBV5-5 and TRBJ2-5, with TRBD1 identical over 11 bases. The germline gives CDR1 SGHKS, CDR2 YYEKEE (reference sequence). The CDR3 runs 15 residues. With 3 bases clipped from V and 7 bases from J, the junction kept 8 bases outside the gene matches. This CDR3 reads CASSYPGQGVGTQYF. The CDR3 DNA sequence: TGTGCCAGCAGCTACCCGGGACAGGGGGTAGGGACCCAGTACTTC.

This clone showed up just once. The CDR3 DNA is TGCGCCAGCAGGTGGACAGGAGACTATGGCTACACCTTC. Translation: CASRWTGDYGYTF. The V gene is TRBV10-1, the J gene TRBJ1-2, with 7 bases fitting TRBD1. Germline V gene data show CDR1 as WNHNN and CDR2 as SYGVQD (reference sequence). The CDR3 has 13 residues. The J segment lost 3 bases and the V segment lost 6 bases, leaving 4 bases of the junction unmatched.

The J gene is TRBJ2-1, the V gene TRBV28; 10 nucleotides align to TRBD2. The CDR3 has 15 amino acids. CDR1 MDHEN and CDR2 SYDVKM come from the germline V gene. The ends lost 8 bases at V and 4 bases at J; junction bases unmatched: 8. The CDR3 nucleotides read TGTGCCAGCCTCGCCGGGACTAGCGCTTACAATGAGCAGTTCTTC. Protein: CASLAGTSAYNEQFF.

The rearrangement joins TRBV7-2 to TRBJ2-2; 9 nucleotides line up with TRBD1. Germline CDR1 SGHTA, CDR2 FQGNSA. V lost 2 bases and J lost 3; bases outside the gene matches: 1. This CDR3 spans 15 amino acids. CDR3 residues: CASSLRTGDTGELFF. The CDR3 bases are TGTGCCAGCAGCTTAAGGACAGGGGACACCGGGGAGCTGTTTTTT.

V usage is TRBV19 and J usage is TRBJ2-2; D uncertain. This CDR3 comprises 14 residues. The germline CDR1 and CDR2 sequences are LNHDA and SQIVND (reference sequence). V lost 2 bases and J lost 4, with 8 bases in between. CDR3 sequence reads: CASSITGGTGELFF. CDR3 nucleotides: TGTGCCAGTAGTATAACTGGTGGCACCGGGGAGCTGTTTTTT. Looking up the rest from reference TRBV19 and TRBJ2-2 gives the full variable domain: DGGITQSPKYLFRKEGQNVTLSCEQNLNHDAMYWYRQDPGQGLRLIYYSQIVNDFQKGDIAEGYSVSREKKESFPLTVTSAQKNPTAFYLCASSITGGTGELFFGEGSRLTVL.

The chain combines TRBV29-1 with TRBJ2-1; TRBD2 agrees at 7 bases. Germline V gives CDR1 SQVTM, CDR2 ANQGSEA. There are 15 residues in the CDR3. After removal of 6 bases from V and 0 bases from J, the junction contained 8 bases not matched to a gene. The CDR3 reads CSVGGELSSYNEQFF. DNA of the CDR3: TGCAGCGTGGGAGGGGAGCTAAGCTCCTACAATGAGCAGTTCTTC.

The chain recombines TRBV7-2 with TRBJ1-2; 8 bases are a match to TRBD1. The germline V gene encodes CDR1 SGHTA and CDR2 FQGNSA. This CDR3 comprises 15 residues. Trimming took 3 bases from V and 4 from J; bases not matched to a gene: 7. The CDR3 here is CASSFSTGGGYGYTF. DNA for the CDR3: TGTGCCAGCAGCTTTTCTACAGGGGGGGGCTATGGCTACACCTTC.

This clone was detected once. V gene TRBV4-2 combines with J gene TRBJ1-4; 9 nucleotides line up with TRBD1. The CDR3 covers 18 residues. Per germline, CDR1 LGHNA and CDR2 YNFKEQ. V lost 6 bases, J lost 2 bases, and 13 bases stayed unmatched. The CDR3 sequence: CASSRQGGGQVTNEKLFF. The CDR3, as DNA: TGTGCCAGCAGTCGACAGGGGGGCGGTCAAGTGACTAATGAAAAACTGTTTTTT.

V and J are TRBV7-6 and TRBJ1-2; D gene uncertain. From germline, CDR1 is SGHVS and CDR2 FNYEAQ. The CDR3 has 18 amino acids. V was shortened by 5 bases and J by 3 bases, with 25 bases between the two germline ends. The CDR3, as DNA: TGTGCCAGCAGCAGACCAATTGGAGGCGGGCAAGAAGACTATGGCTACACCTTC. Encoded protein: CASSRPIGGGQEDYGYTF.

The table lists this clone with a few counts. The V gene is TRBV4-3, the J gene TRBJ1-2, with D unclear. Germline-derived CDR1 and CDR2 are LGHNA and YSLEER. Trimming removed 0 bases at V and 7 bases at J, with 12 bases between. The CDR3 runs 14 residues. This chain's CDR3 is CASSQDFENSGYTF. The CDR3 DNA sequence: TGCGCCAGCAGCCAAGATTTTGAGAATTCTGGCTACACCTTC.

This rearrangement joins TRBV10-3 to TRBJ1-4; D is unclear. Trimming stripped 0 bases from V and 1 base from J, with 6 bases between. Germline V gene data show CDR1 as ENHRY and CDR2 as SYGVKD. The CDR3 is made up of 15 amino acids. CDR3 loop: CAISESRVTNEKLFF. In nucleotides, the CDR3 is TGTGCCATCAGTGAGTCGAGGGTAACTAATGAAAAACTGTTTTTT.

V usage is TRBV10-3 and J usage is TRBJ1-2; 9 nucleotides align to TRBD1. Looked up from germline, CDR1 is ENHRY and CDR2 is SYGVKD. This CDR3 contains 15 residues. V dropped 6 bases and J dropped 4; count of bases not matched to a gene: 9. The chain's CDR3 is CAISEQGARGYGYTF. CDR3 sequence (DNA): TGTGCCATCAGCGAACAGGGGGCTCGGGGCTATGGCTACACCTTC.

This chain links TRBV5-4 with TRBJ2-2, with D perhaps TRBD2 (5 bases). The CDR3 loop spans 15 amino acids. V lost 3 bases to trimming and J lost 9 bases, with 18 bases between them. CDR1 is SGHNT, CDR2 YYREEE, per germline (reference sequence). The CDR3 DNA reads as TGTGCCAGCAGCTACTCCCGGGAACCAAACAGGGAGCTGTTTTTT. It is translated as CASSYSREPNRELFF.

For this clone: At one of its ends the junction is not consistent with the germline gene, which may arise from a read error. V gene TRBV5-1 combines with J gene TRBJ2-6; possible D gene TRBD1, 5 bases. This CDR3 has 16 amino acids. Germline V gene lookup returns CDR1 SGHRS and CDR2 YFSETQ. The CDR3 region is CASAKTGLSGANGLTF. CDR3 coding DNA: TGCGCCAGCGCCAAAACAGGCCTCTCTGGGGCCAACGGCCTGACTTTC.

As to this clone: One end of the junction is discordant with germline, which a read error may explain. The V and J genes are TRBV7-9 and TRBJ2-7, with 14 bases identical to TRBD2. The CDR3 is made up of 18 amino acids. Germline values: CDR1 SEHNR, CDR2 FQNEAQ (reference sequence). CDR3 in DNA: TGTTCCAGCAGCTTCGCCGGGACTAGCGGGGGAAGATCCTACGAGCAGTACTTC. Translated, it gives CSSSFAGTSGGRSYEQYF.

The chain couples TRBV29-1 to TRBJ1-2; tentatively, D is TRBD1 (6 bases). This CDR3 region has 11 residues. Germline CDR1 and CDR2: SQVTM and ANQGSEA. V lost 6 bases and J lost 5, with 10 bases in between. The CDR3 DNA reads TGCAGCGTCCACACAGGGTATGGCTACACCTTC. Its protein product is CSVHTGYGYTF.

The J gene is TRBJ2-5, the V gene TRBV7-9; TRBD1 matches at 9 bases. There are 15 residues in the CDR3. Trimming took 3 bases from V and 2 from J; bases not matched to a gene: 4. CDR1 and CDR2 from the germline V gene are SEHNR and FQNEAQ (reference sequence). Written as DNA, the CDR3 is TGTGCCAGCAGCTTTGGCGGACAGGGGCAAGAGACCCAGTACTTC. It codes for CASSFGGQGQETQYF. Full variable domain (rest looked up from reference TRBV7-9 and TRBJ2-5): DTGVSQNPRHKITKRGQNVTFRCDPISEHNRLYWYRQTLGQGPEFLTYFQNEAQLEKSRLLSDRFSAERPKGSFSTLEIQRTEQGDSAMYLCASSFGGQGQETQYFGPGTRLLVL.

This clone was counted a single time. The rearrangement joins TRBV19 to TRBJ1-5; possibly TRBD1 for D (5 bases). V was trimmed by 5 bases and J by 4 bases, leaving 18 bases between them. Germline loops: CDR1 LNHDA, CDR2 SQIVND (reference sequence). The CDR3 extends over 16 amino acids. The chain's CDR3 is CASSFTQGVGNQPQHF. In nucleotides, the CDR3 is TGTGCCAGTAGTTTTACTCAGGGTGTTGGGAATCAGCCCCAGCATTTT.

This chain links TRBV7-2 with TRBJ1-3; tentative D call: TRBD1 (6 bases). Trimming pared 5 bases from V and 0 bases from J, leaving 11 bases between. The CDR3 is 15 amino acids. The V gene's germline CDR1 is SGHTA and CDR2 FQGNSA. The CDR3 loop reads CASSPGGASGNTIYF. The CDR3, as DNA: TGTGCCAGCAGCCCGGGGGGGGCCTCTGGAAACACCATATATTTT.

The V and J genes are TRBV29-1 and TRBJ1-1; TRBD1 is a possible D gene (6 bases). This CDR3 is built from 12 residues. From germline, CDR1 is SQVTM and CDR2 ANQGSEA. V lost 5 bases, J lost 1 base, and 8 bases lay in between. The DNA of the CDR3 is TGCAGCGTTATGACAGGGAACACTGAAGCTTTCTTT. The encoded protein is CSVMTGNTEAFF.

V and J are TRBV20-1 and TRBJ2-3, with a tentative D call TRBD1 (5 bases). V lost 5 bases and J 7 bases, leaving 10 bases between the germline ends. Germline V gene data show CDR1 as DFQATT and CDR2 as SNEGSKA (reference sequence). The CDR3 has 11 residues. The CDR3 is CSALLDNTQYF. CDR3 sequence (DNA): TGCAGTGCTTTACTGGACAATACGCAGTATTTT.

The CDR3 DNA reads TGTGCCAGCAGCTCCAGAGCGAACCCGCCTAACTATGGCTACACCTTC. Its translation: CASSSRANPPNYGYTF. This chain connects TRBV5-4 to TRBJ1-2; D uncertain. Germline V lookup: CDR1 SGHNT, CDR2 YYREEE (reference sequence). Trimming took 3 bases from V and 0 from J, leaving 15 bases between them. CDR3 length equals 16 residues. Supplemented by reference TRBV5-4 and TRBJ1-2, the full variable domain reads ETGVTQSPTHLIKTRGQQVTLRCSSQSGHNTVSWYQQALGQGPQFIFQYYREEENGRGNFPPRFSGLQFPNYSSELNVNALELDDSALYLCASSSRANPPNYGYTFGSGTRLTVV.

The rearrangement joins TRBV12-5 to TRBJ2-7; D is perhaps TRBD2 (5 bases). Trimming pared 6 bases from V and 0 bases from J, leaving 12 bases between. CDR1 LGHNT and CDR2 FRNRAP come from the germline V gene. The CDR3 runs 14 residues. This chain's CDR3 is CASGSARGSYEQYF. In DNA, the CDR3 is TGTGCTAGTGGCTCAGCCCGGGGCTCCTACGAGCAGTACTTC.

This clone appeared a few times. The chain combines TRBV5-1 with TRBJ2-6; D call uncertain. CDR1 SGHRS and CDR2 YFSETQ come from the germline V gene. V dropped 2 bases and J dropped 0 bases, with 6 bases sitting between them. CDR3 length equals 15 residues. This CDR3 is CASSFELSGANVLTF. In nucleotides, the CDR3 is TGCGCCAGCAGCTTCGAGCTCTCTGGGGCCAACGTCCTGACTTTC.

The chain joins TRBV11-2 to TRBJ2-3; 7 positions match TRBD2. Germline loops: CDR1 SGHAT, CDR2 FQNNGV. J was trimmed by 0 bases and V by 3 bases; bases with no gene match: 0. The CDR3 has 14 residues. Written as DNA, the CDR3 is TGTGCCAGCAGCTTGCGGGGGAGCACAGATACGCAGTATTTT. It specifies CASSLRGSTDTQYF.